This T cell receptor (beta chain) was sequenced during a study of blood T cell repertoires in COVID-19. The wider study: Collection of acute and convalescent COVID-19 samples took place in the United States, Italy and Spain.

CDR1 SGHAT and CDR2 FQNNGV come from the germline V gene. J was trimmed by 2 bases and V by 5 bases; bases with no gene match: 2. The CDR3 contains 13 residues. Authors' analysis steps: By means of reference gene primer amplification, nucleated cell counts were estimated. The repertoire was sequenced with immunoSEQ multiplex PCR; TCRdb's copy has only in-frame clones and lacks some. The DNA gave D and trimming, while V, J and clone size come from that table. The table includes 85,000 or so clones, 75% to 90% detected once. The sequence derives from a man aged 45 to 65 with active or convalescent COVID-19. The specimen sequenced was peripheral blood. The chain links TRBV11-2 to TRBJ2-7, with 8 positions matching TRBD2. The CDR3 is CASSPGGAYEQYF. CDR3 DNA: TGTGCCAGCAGCCCCGGGGGGGCCTACGAGCAGTACTTC.